A single sample is the source of the 3 T cell receptor beta chains below, sequenced in a study of blood T cell repertoires in COVID-19 (dated by TCRdb to 2020 to 2022). Library construction relied on the immunoSEQ multiplex PCR assay. TCRdb re-hosts the immuneACCESS table, in-frame sequences only. Its copies lack some clones; in the studies checked, an unresolved V gene accounts for under half of them, and the cause for the rest is not known. This sample has roughly 380,000 clones in its table, and approximately 81% of those were observed once. The ten largest account for 3.5% to 4% of the sample. The sample comprised peripheral blood. All receptors derive from a woman aged 18-29 years with acute or convalescent COVID-19.

The chain recombines TRBV2 with TRBJ1-1; D gene unclear. The CDR3 has 13 residues. V lost 1 base and J lost 6, with 9 bases in between. CDR1 is SNHLY and CDR2 is FYNNEI in the germline V gene. The CDR3 spells CASSEEVGPEAFF. In nucleotides, the CDR3 is TGTGCCAGCAGTGAAGAGGTGGGCCCTGAAGCTTTCTTT.

The V and J genes are TRBV7-3 and TRBJ2-1; 9 positions agree with TRBD2. The junction had 7 bases not matched to a gene; V was cut back by 2 bases and J by 5 bases. The CDR3 consists of 16 residues. Looked up from germline, CDR1 is SGHTA and CDR2 is FQGTGA. In nucleotides, the CDR3 is TGTGCCAGCAGCTTATTGTCTAGCGGGGCCCACAATGAGCAGTTCTTC. Translated, it gives CASSLLSSGAHNEQFF. Combining the CDR3 with reference TRBV7-3 and TRBJ2-1 gives the whole variable domain GAGVSQTPSNKVTEKGKYVELRCDPISGHTALYWYRQSLGQGPEFLIYFQGTGAADDSGLPNDRFFAVRPEGSVSTLKIQRTERGDSAVYLCASSLLSSGAHNEQFFGPGTRLTVL.

This clone was seen only once. The chain recombines TRBV23-1 with TRBJ1-5; D not resolved. TRBV23-1 is recorded as an ORF, its role being uncertain. V was pared by 5 bases and J by 0 bases, with 8 bases between. This CDR3 is built from 14 residues. The CDR3 region is CASSREISNQPQHF. CDR3 bases: TGCGCCAGCAGTAGAGAGATTAGCAATCAGCCCCAGCATTTT.